This T cell receptor beta chain was obtained from a study of shared clonotypes between healthy human individuals. Regarding this clone: What it recognizes is unknown.

The assay was immunoSEQ multiplex PCR, and TCRdb's table has in-frame clones only and misses some. In the table there are more than 2 million clones, nearly 97% of which are singletons. Study-level results: A limitation of the genetic and exposure-history diversity represented arose from few donors.

V shed 1 base and J 0 bases; nucleotides not matched to a gene: 7. There are 18 residues in the CDR3. Germline V gives CDR1 SGHKS, CDR2 YYEKEE (reference sequence). The chain recombines TRBV5-5 with TRBJ2-3; 11 nucleotides align to TRBD1. The sequence derives from a man younger than 35 in good health. The specimen sequenced was naive CD4+ T cells sorted from blood. Sample subset: CD45RA+ positively selected. The CDR3 DNA reads as TGTGCCAGCAGCTTGTCCATTGGACAGGGGGCTAGCACAGATACGCAGTATTTT. Amino acid sequence: CASSLSIGQGASTDTQYF.